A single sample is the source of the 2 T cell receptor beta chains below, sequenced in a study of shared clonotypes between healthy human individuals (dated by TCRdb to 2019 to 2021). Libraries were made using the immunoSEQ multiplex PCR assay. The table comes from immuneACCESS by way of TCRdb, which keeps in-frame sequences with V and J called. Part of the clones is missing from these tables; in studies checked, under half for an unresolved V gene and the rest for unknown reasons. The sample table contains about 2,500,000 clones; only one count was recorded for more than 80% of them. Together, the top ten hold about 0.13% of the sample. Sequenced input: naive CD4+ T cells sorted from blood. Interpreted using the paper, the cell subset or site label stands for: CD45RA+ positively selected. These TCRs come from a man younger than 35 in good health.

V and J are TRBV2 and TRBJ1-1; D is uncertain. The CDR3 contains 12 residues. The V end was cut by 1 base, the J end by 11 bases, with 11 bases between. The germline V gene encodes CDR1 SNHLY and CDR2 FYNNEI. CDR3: CASSEVTKAAFF. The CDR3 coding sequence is TGTGCCAGCAGTGAAGTTACGAAGGCGGCTTTCTTT. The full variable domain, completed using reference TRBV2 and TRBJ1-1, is EPEVTQTPSHQVTQMGQEVILRCVPISNHLYFYWYRQILGQKVEFLVSFYNNEISEKSEIFDDQFSVERPDGSNFTLKIRSTKLEDSAMYFCASSEVTKAAFFGQGTRLTVV.

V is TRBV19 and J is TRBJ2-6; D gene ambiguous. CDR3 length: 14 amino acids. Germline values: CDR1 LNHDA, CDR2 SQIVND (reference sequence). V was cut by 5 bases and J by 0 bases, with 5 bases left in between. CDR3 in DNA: TGTGCCAGTAGTGAGGCCTCTGGGGCCAACGTCCTGACTTTC. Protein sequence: CASSEASGANVLTF.